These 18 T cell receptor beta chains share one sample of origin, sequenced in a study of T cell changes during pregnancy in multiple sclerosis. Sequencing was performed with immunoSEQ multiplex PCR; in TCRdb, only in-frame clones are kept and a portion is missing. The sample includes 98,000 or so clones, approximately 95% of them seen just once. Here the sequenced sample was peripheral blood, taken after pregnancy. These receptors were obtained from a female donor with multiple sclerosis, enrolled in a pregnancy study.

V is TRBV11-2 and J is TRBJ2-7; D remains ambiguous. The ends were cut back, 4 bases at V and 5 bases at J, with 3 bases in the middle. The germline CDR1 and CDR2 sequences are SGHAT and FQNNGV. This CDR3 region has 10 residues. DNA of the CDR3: TGTGCCAGCAGCTACAACGAGCAGTACTTC. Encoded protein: CASSYNEQYF.

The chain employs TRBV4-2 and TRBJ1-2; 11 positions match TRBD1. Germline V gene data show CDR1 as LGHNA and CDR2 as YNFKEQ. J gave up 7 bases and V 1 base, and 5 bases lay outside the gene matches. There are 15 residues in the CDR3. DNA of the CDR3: TGTGCCAGCAGCCAAGGGACAGGGGGCTTAATTGGCTACACCTTC. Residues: CASSQGTGGLIGYTF.

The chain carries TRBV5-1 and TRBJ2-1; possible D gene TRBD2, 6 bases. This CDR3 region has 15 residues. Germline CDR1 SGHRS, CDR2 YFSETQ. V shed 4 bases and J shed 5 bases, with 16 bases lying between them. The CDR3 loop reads CASSTTGTRNNEQFF. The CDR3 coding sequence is TGCGCCAGCAGCACCACGGGGACTCGGAACAATGAGCAGTTCTTC.

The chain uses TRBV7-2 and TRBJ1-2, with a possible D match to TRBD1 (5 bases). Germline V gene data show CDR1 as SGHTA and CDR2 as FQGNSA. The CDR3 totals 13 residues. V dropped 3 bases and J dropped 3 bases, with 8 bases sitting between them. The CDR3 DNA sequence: TGTGCCAGCAGCTTTACGGGGGACTATGGCTACACCTTC. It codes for CASSFTGDYGYTF.

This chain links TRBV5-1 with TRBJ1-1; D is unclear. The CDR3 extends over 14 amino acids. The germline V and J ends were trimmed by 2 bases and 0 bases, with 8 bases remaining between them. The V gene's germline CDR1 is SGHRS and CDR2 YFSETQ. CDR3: CASSLDNLNTEAFF. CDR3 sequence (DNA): TGCGCCAGCAGCTTAGACAACCTGAACACTGAAGCTTTCTTT.

This CDR3 reads CASRETGVGPQHF. The CDR3 bases are TGTGCCAGCAGGGAAACAGGGGTAGGGCCCCAGCATTTT. This chain connects TRBV6-1 to TRBJ1-5; TRBD1 matches 7 bases. The CDR3 length is 13 residues. Germline V gene lookup returns CDR1 MNHNS and CDR2 SASEGT. V lost 6 bases, J lost 9 bases, and 8 bases stayed unmatched.

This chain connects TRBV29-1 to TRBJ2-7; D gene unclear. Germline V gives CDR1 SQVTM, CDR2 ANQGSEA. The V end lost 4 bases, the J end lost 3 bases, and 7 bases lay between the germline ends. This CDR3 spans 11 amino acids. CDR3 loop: CSVGHFYEQYF. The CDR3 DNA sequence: TGCAGCGTTGGACATTTCTACGAGCAGTACTTC.

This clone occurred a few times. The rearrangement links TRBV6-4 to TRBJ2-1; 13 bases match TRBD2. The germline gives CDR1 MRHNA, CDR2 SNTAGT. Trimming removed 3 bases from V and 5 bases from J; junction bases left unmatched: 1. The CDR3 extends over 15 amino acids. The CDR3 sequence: CASSEGTSGNNEQFF. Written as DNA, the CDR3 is TGTGCCAGCAGTGAGGGGACTAGCGGGAACAATGAGCAGTTCTTC.

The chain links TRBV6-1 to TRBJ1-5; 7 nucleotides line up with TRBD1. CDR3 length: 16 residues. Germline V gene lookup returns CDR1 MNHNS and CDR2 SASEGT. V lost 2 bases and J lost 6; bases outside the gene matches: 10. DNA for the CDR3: TGTGCCAGCAGTGAACAGGGGGGCGGTATCGGTCAGCCCCAGCATTTT. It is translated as CASSEQGGGIGQPQHF.

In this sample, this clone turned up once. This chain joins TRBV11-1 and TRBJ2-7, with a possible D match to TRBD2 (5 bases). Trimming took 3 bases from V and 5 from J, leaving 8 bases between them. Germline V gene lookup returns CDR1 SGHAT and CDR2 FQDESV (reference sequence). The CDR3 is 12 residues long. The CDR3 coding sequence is TGTGCCAGCAGCTTTTCCGGGGACGAGCAGTACTTC. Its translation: CASSFSGDEQYF. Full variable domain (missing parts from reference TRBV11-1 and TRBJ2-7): EAEVAQSPRYKITEKSQAVAFWCDPISGHATLYWYRQILGQGPELLVQFQDESVVDDSQLPKDRFSAERLKGVDSTLKIQPAELGDSAMYLCASSFSGDEQYFGPGTRLTVT.

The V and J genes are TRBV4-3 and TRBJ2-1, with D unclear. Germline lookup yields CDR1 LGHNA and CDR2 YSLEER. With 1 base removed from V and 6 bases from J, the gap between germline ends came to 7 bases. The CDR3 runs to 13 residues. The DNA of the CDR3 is TGCGCCAGCAGCCAAGGGGCAGGCAATGAGCAGTTCTTC. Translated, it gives CASSQGAGNEQFF.

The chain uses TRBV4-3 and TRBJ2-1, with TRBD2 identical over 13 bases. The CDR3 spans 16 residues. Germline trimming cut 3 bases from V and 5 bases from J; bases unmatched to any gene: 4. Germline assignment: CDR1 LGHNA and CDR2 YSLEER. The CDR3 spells CASSQGGLAGDNEQFF. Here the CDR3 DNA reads TGCGCCAGCAGCCAGGGTGGACTAGCGGGGGACAATGAGCAGTTCTTC.

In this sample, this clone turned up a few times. CDR3 residues: CASSYSTGGYEQYF. The CDR3 nucleotides read TGTGCCAGCAGTTACTCGACAGGGGGCTACGAGCAGTACTTC. V is TRBV6-6 and J is TRBJ2-7, with 9 bases lining up with TRBD1. CDR3 length: 14 residues. The germline V gene has CDR1 MNHNY and CDR2 SVGAGI (reference sequence). Trimming removed 0 bases from V and 3 bases from J; junction bases left unmatched: 0.

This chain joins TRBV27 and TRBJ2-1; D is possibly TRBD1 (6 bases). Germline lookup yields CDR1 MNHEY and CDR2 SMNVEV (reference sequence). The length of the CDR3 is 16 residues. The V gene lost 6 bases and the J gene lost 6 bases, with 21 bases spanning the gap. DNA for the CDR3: TGTGCCAGCAGAAGAGGGGGTAAACAAATCTTCAATGAGCAGTTCTTC. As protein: CASRRGGKQIFNEQFF.

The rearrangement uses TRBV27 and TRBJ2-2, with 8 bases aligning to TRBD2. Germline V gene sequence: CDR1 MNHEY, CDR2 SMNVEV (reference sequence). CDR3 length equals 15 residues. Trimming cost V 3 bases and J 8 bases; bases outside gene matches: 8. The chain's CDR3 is CASSLQPSGFGELFF. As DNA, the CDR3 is TGTGCCAGCAGTTTGCAACCTAGCGGGTTTGGGGAGCTGTTTTTT.

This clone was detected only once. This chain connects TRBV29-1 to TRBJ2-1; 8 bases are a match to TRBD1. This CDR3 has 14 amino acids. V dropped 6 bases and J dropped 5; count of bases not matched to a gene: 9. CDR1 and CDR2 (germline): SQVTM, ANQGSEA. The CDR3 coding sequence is TGCAGCGTCCCGGGACAGGTTTTCGACAATGAGCAGTTCTTC. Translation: CSVPGQVFDNEQFF.

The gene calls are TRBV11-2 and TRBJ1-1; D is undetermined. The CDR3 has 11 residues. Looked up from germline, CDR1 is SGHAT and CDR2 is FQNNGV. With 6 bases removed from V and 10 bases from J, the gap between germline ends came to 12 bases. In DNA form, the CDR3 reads TGTGCCAGCAGTAGGGAGGCGGCAGCTTTCTTT. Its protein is CASSREAAAFF.

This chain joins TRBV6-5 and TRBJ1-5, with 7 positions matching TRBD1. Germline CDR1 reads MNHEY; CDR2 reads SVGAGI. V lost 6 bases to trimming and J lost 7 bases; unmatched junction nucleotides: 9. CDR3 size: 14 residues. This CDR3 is CASRADRAVQPQHF. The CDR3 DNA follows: TGTGCCAGCAGGGCCGACAGGGCTGTGCAGCCCCAGCATTTT.